These 32 T cell receptor beta chains came from one sample sequenced in a study of regulatory T cells in long-lasting Graves disease. Assembly of TCR beta libraries relied on iRepertoire HTBI primers together with Arm-PCR of CDR3 regions. TCRdb used MiXCR to reprocess the multiplex PCR reads, holding one entry per CDR3 protein. The data show hundreds of thousands of distinct CDR3 sequences, with over 15% seen just once and approximately 30% held by the top ten. The sample's time point: newly diagnosed GD, antithyroid drugs for less than 3 months. Construction of the TCR library relied on RNA isolated from PBMCs. The same data also contributed to another study, on T cells in Graves' hyperthyroidism and ophthalmopathy.

The starting material was peripheral blood mononuclear cells (PBMCs), obtained at new diagnosis, from a patient treated with antithyroid drugs. The source is a man in his forties with Graves disease.

This clonotype appeared many times. The rearrangement uses TRBV18 and TRBJ2-3; 7 bases are shared with TRBD1. The CDR3 length is 16 residues. The germline gives CDR1 KGHSH, CDR2 LQKENI. J lost 2 bases, V lost 4 bases, and 9 bases had no gene match. The CDR3 spells CASSHLRQGSTDTQYF. In DNA, the CDR3 is TGTGCCAGCTCACACTTGAGACAGGGCTCCACAGATACGCAGTATTTT.

This clonotype was seen just once. This may be a read error, as it is one base from a much larger clone. The chain carries TRBV2 and TRBJ2-1, with D possibly being TRBD2 (5 bases). The V gene lost 7 bases and the J gene lost 8 bases, with 15 bases spanning the gap. CDR1 and CDR2 from the germline V gene are SNHLY and FYNNEI. The CDR3 spans 13 residues. This CDR3 reads CASNSGVTYEQFF. The CDR3 region has the DNA TGTGCCAGCAATTCCGGGGTTACGTATGAGCAGTTCTTC.

The table lists this clonotype with many counts. The chain is built from TRBV2 and TRBJ2-1; 9 bases align to TRBD2. This CDR3 spans 15 amino acids. CDR1 and CDR2 (germline): SNHLY, FYNNEI. V trimming: 6 bases; J trimming: 5 bases; junction bases outside the gene matches: 8. The CDR3 region has the DNA TGTGCCAGCAGATTATTGCGGGGGGGCAACAATGAGCAGTTCTTC. It is translated as CASRLLRGGNNEQFF.

The gene calls are TRBV2 and TRBJ1-1, with D possibly being TRBD1 (5 bases). The CDR3 runs to 17 residues. Germline CDR1 and CDR2: SNHLY and FYNNEI. V was pared by 4 bases and J by 0 bases, with 18 bases between. The CDR3 is CASSGDRVLNMNTEAFF. CDR3 bases: TGTGCCAGCAGTGGAGACAGAGTCTTAAACATGAACACTGAAGCTTTCTTT.

This clonotype was recorded at least ten times. The chain links TRBV5-1 to TRBJ2-3; either TRBD1 or TRBD2 may fit D (5 bases each). Trimming stripped 0 bases from V and 8 bases from J, with 10 bases between. Germline assignment: CDR1 SGHRS and CDR2 YFSETQ. The CDR3 is 13 residues long. The CDR3 bases are TGCGCCAGCAGCTTGGGGTGGGACCGTACGCAGTATTTT. This codes for CASSLGWDRTQYF.

The J gene is TRBJ1-1, the V gene TRBV6-1; D is unresolved. CDR1 is MNHNS, CDR2 SASEGT, per germline. CDR3 length: 14 amino acids. Trimming removed 5 bases from V and 8 bases from J, with 18 bases in between. CDR3 in amino acids: CASSMRLIMREAFF. CDR3 bases: TGTGCCAGCAGTATGCGTCTCATAATGAGAGAAGCTTTCTTT.

This clonotype was seen many times. The chain uses TRBV27 and TRBJ1-2; 11 nucleotides agree with TRBD1. V was clipped by 8 bases and J by 5 bases; unmatched bases: 10. The CDR3 has 15 residues. CDR1 MNHEY and CDR2 SMNVEV come from the germline V gene (reference sequence). CDR3 protein: CASGTGGIYRYGYTF. The DNA for the CDR3 is TGTGCCAGCGGGACAGGGGGTATTTATCGATATGGCTACACCTTC.

The chain combines TRBV6-6 with TRBJ2-1; 8 bases are shared with TRBD1. With V trimmed by 0 bases and J by 2 bases, 3 bases remained unmatched. Germline assignment: CDR1 MNHNY and CDR2 SVGAGI (reference sequence). The CDR3 totals 16 residues. The CDR3 sequence: CASSYSSRGPYNEQFF. The CDR3, as DNA: TGTGCCAGCAGTTACTCGAGCAGGGGGCCCTACAATGAGCAGTTCTTC.

The V call is TRBV5-1, the J call TRBJ1-3; TRBD1 matches 7 bases. V lost 0 bases, J lost 0 bases, and 6 bases stayed unmatched. Germline V gives CDR1 SGHRS, CDR2 YFSETQ. The CDR3 consists of 17 residues. For the CDR3, the DNA is TGCGCCAGCAGCTTGGGAAGCCGGGACAGCTCTGGAAACACCATATATTTT. Its translation is CASSLGSRDSSGNTIYF. Drawing the rest from reference TRBV5-1 and TRBJ1-3, the complete variable domain is KAGVTQTPRYLIKTRGQQVTLSCSPISGHRSVSWYQQTPGQGLQFLFEYFSETQRNKGNFPGRFSGRQFSNSRSEMNVSTLELGDSALYLCASSLGSRDSSGNTIYFGEGSWLTVV.

This clonotype came up many times. A read error may be the cause here, since a much bigger clone is one base away. The CDR3 bases are TGTGCCAGCAGCGTAACAGAGGGTCAAGAGACCCAGTACTTC. Protein: CASSVTEGQETQYF. The gene calls are TRBV11-2 and TRBJ2-5, with a weak D call TRBD2 (5 bases). CDR3 length equals 14 residues. Germline values: CDR1 SGHAT, CDR2 FQNNGV. V was trimmed by 5 bases and J by 2 bases, leaving 12 bases between them.

In its sample, this clonotype was seen many times. This rearrangement joins TRBV6-2 or TRBV6-3 to TRBJ2-1; tentative D call: TRBD2 (6 bases). The CDR3 extends over 14 amino acids. V lost 6 bases, J lost 4 bases, and 13 bases lay in between. Germline assignment: CDR1 MNHEY and CDR2 SVGEGT. CDR3 sequence reads: CASRRRGRYNEQFF. The DNA of the CDR3 is TGTGCCAGCAGGAGGAGGGGACGGTACAATGAGCAGTTCTTC.

This clonotype was observed a handful of times. An end of the junction does not agree with germline; a read error may underlie this. J is TRBJ1-2 and V is TRBV11-2; 9 bases are a match to TRBD1. Germline V gives CDR1 SGHAT, CDR2 FQNNGV. The CDR3 contains 14 residues. CDR3 DNA: TGTGCCAGCAGCCTAGACAGGGGGTGGGATGGCTACACCTTC. It encodes CASSLDRGWDGYTF.

The rearrangement links TRBV5-1 to TRBJ2-7; perhaps TRBD2 as D (5 bases). CDR1 SGHRS and CDR2 YFSETQ come from the germline V gene. Trimming took 0 bases from V and 4 from J, leaving 11 bases between them. The CDR3 length is 14 residues. The chain's CDR3 is CASSLGFGKYEQYF. Written as DNA, the CDR3 is TGCGCCAGCAGCTTGGGCTTCGGGAAGTACGAGCAGTACTTC.

This clonotype was picked up many times. This chain joins TRBV28 and TRBJ2-7; D not resolved. V shed 3 bases and J shed 4 bases, with 10 bases lying between them. Germline CDR1 is MDHEN and CDR2 is SYDVKM. The CDR3 consists of 13 residues. The CDR3 spells CASSFRPRYEQYF. In DNA, the CDR3 is TGTGCCAGCAGTTTCCGCCCCCGTTACGAGCAGTACTTC. The full variable domain, completed using reference TRBV28 and TRBJ2-7, is DVKVTQSSRYLVKRTGEKVFLECVQDMDHENMFWYRQDPGLGLRLIYFSYDVKMKEKGDIPEGYSVSREKKERFSLILESASTNQTSMYLCASSFRPRYEQYFGPGTRLTVT.

This clonotype was counted many times. The chain recombines TRBV28 with TRBJ2-5; 7 bases line up with TRBD2. The CDR3 runs to 14 residues. With 1 base clipped from V and 4 bases from J, the junction kept 3 bases outside the gene matches. In germline, CDR1 is MDHEN, CDR2 SYDVKM. The CDR3 nucleotides read TGTGCCAGCAGTTTATCGGCTAGCGGAGAGACCCAGTACTTC. As protein: CASSLSASGETQYF.

This clonotype was observed many times. V and J are TRBV20-1 and TRBJ2-3, with unresolved D. The CDR3 extends over 16 amino acids. Germline V CDR1 and CDR2: DFQATT, SNEGSKA (reference sequence). The germline V and J ends were trimmed by 0 bases and 4 bases, with 17 bases remaining between them. CDR3 bases: TGCAGTGCTAGAGATAACCCCCATTTGATGGCAGATACGCAGTATTTT. Translating it yields CSARDNPHLMADTQYF.

This clonotype was detected a few times. The chain links TRBV12-5 to TRBJ2-1, with D perhaps TRBD1 or TRBD2 (5 bases each). Germline assignment: CDR1 LGHNT and CDR2 FRNRAP. V was pared by 6 bases and J by 4 bases, with 13 bases between. The CDR3 is 14 residues long. This chain's CDR3 is CASGPGTDYNEQFF. CDR3 sequence (DNA): TGTGCTAGTGGACCTGGGACGGATTACAATGAGCAGTTCTTC. The full variable domain, in which reference TRBV12-5 and TRBJ2-1 provide the parts outside the CDR3, is DARVTQTPRHKVTEMGQEVTMRCQPILGHNTVFWYRQTMMQGLELLAYFRNRAPLDDSGMPKDRFSAEMPDATLATLKIQPSEPRDSAVYFCASGPGTDYNEQFFGPGTRLTVL.

This clonotype has ten or more counts. J is TRBJ2-3 and V is TRBV5-5; 7 positions match TRBD1. The CDR3 has 15 residues. With 3 bases clipped from V and 3 bases from J, the junction kept 7 bases outside the gene matches. Germline CDR1 and CDR2: SGHKS and YYEKEE (reference sequence). The CDR3 region is CASSSTGKVTDTQYF. The CDR3, as DNA: TGTGCCAGCAGCTCGACAGGGAAAGTAACAGATACGCAGTATTTT.

The chain has TRBV18 and TRBJ1-4; D is unclear. The V end was cut by 0 bases, the J end by 7 bases, with 15 bases between. CDR3 length equals 16 residues. Germline V gene data show CDR1 as KGHSH and CDR2 as LQKENI. For the CDR3, the DNA is TGTGCCAGCTCACCACCGATCATAGGTCGGCGTGAAAAACTGTTTTTT. Translation gives CASSPPIIGRREKLFF.

This chain links TRBV20-1 with TRBJ2-3; the D gene is possibly TRBD2 (5 bases). With 6 bases removed from V and 5 bases from J, the gap between germline ends came to 15 bases. Per the germline V gene, CDR1 is DFQATT and CDR2 is SNEGSKA (reference sequence). The CDR3 spans 13 residues. CDR3 amino acids: CSAQTGREDTQYF. The CDR3 DNA sequence: TGCAGTGCGCAGACCGGCCGGGAAGATACGCAGTATTTT.

This clonotype showed up just a few times. This chain joins TRBV9 and TRBJ2-7, with 15 bases lining up with TRBD2. Germline V gene sequence: CDR1 SGDLS, CDR2 YYNGEE. The ends lost 3 bases at V and 0 bases at J; junction bases unmatched: 1. CDR3 length equals 16 residues. The DNA for the CDR3 is TGTGCCAGCAGCGCGGGACTAGCGGGGGGCTCCTACGAGCAGTACTTC. Translating it yields CASSAGLAGGSYEQYF.

This clonotype was detected ten times or more. The chain carries TRBV27 and TRBJ1-5; D might be TRBD1 (5 bases). Germline CDR1 reads MNHEY; CDR2 reads SMNVEV (reference sequence). The V and J ends lost 4 bases and 4 bases respectively, with 11 bases between them. The CDR3 contains 14 residues. CDR3 in amino acids: CASSYSGGNQPQHF. CDR3 DNA sequence: TGTGCCAGCAGTTACTCGGGGGGAAATCAGCCCCAGCATTTT.

Many counts were recorded for this clonotype. The V call is TRBV12-3 or TRBV12-4, the J call TRBJ1-2; unclear D gene. V lost 2 bases, J lost 2 bases, and 9 bases lay in between. This CDR3 has 14 amino acids. CDR3 nucleotides: TGTGCCAGCAGTTTAACGGTAACGAACTATGGCTACACCTTC. Its translation is CASSLTVTNYGYTF.

At least ten counts were recorded for this clonotype. The chain links TRBV20-1 to TRBJ2-1, with D perhaps TRBD1 or TRBD2 (5 bases each). Germline lookup yields CDR1 DFQATT and CDR2 SNEGSKA (reference sequence). The CDR3 length is 16 residues. The germline V and J ends were trimmed by 6 bases and 4 bases, with 22 bases remaining between them. As DNA, the CDR3 is TGCAGTGCGTATGACCTCCGGGACCCCGGATACAATGAGCAGTTCTTC. Its translation: CSAYDLRDPGYNEQFF.

This clonotype was seen ten or more times. The V call is TRBV5-4, the J call TRBJ2-2, with 7 bases matching TRBD2. The trim removed 4 bases at V and 3 bases at J, leaving 6 bases unmatched. The germline V gene has CDR1 SGHNT and CDR2 YYREEE (reference sequence). The CDR3 has 15 residues. The CDR3 DNA follows: TGTGCCAGCAGCCGTCGGGGGGACCACACCGGGGAGCTGTTTTTT. The encoded protein is CASSRRGDHTGELFF.

This clonotype was counted ten times or more. V is TRBV2 and J is TRBJ1-6; no reliable D call. The CDR3 has 12 amino acids. CDR1 and CDR2 (germline): SNHLY, FYNNEI. The V and J ends lost 4 bases and 10 bases respectively, with 8 bases between them. In DNA form, the CDR3 reads TGTGCCAGCAGTGGACCGAAGTCACCCCTCCACTTT. Its protein product is CASSGPKSPLHF.

In this sample, this clonotype turned up a few times. This chain connects TRBV7-9 to TRBJ2-5; 7 positions match TRBD1. Germline trimming cut 2 bases from V and 4 bases from J; bases unmatched to any gene: 7. This CDR3 contains 15 residues. Germline CDR1 SEHNR, CDR2 FQNEAQ (reference sequence). This CDR3 reads CASSLPRQGRETQYF. CDR3 nucleotides: TGTGCCAGCAGCTTACCTCGACAGGGAAGAGAGACCCAGTACTTC.

DNA of the CDR3: TGCGCCAGCAGCCAAAGACGCGCGGGAGGGTATGGCTACACCTTC. Translated, it gives CASSQRRAGGYGYTF. The chain combines TRBV4-1 with TRBJ1-2, with D uncertain. This CDR3 has 15 residues. From germline, CDR1 is MGHRA and CDR2 YSYEKL. Trimming removed 2 bases from V and 5 bases from J, with 15 bases in between.

As concerns this clonotype: Since a much larger clone is just one base distant, this may be a read error. The chain uses TRBV18 and TRBJ2-5; D is unresolved. From germline, CDR1 is KGHSH and CDR2 LQKENI. Trimming left V 4 bases short and J 11 bases short, with 17 bases between. The length of the CDR3 is 13 residues. The CDR3 nucleotides are TGTGCCAGCTCACTACAGTCCCGCGGTGAGCAGTACTTC. It specifies CASSLQSRGEQYF.

The chain recombines TRBV19 with TRBJ1-5; 8 positions agree with TRBD1. Germline assignment: CDR1 LNHDA and CDR2 SQIVND (reference sequence). The CDR3 loop spans 15 amino acids. With V trimmed by 4 bases and J by 2 bases, 4 bases remained unmatched. CDR3 residues: CASSNATGGNQPQHF. The CDR3 nucleotides read TGTGCCAGTAGTAACGCGACAGGGGGCAATCAGCCCCAGCATTTT.

This clonotype has at least ten counts. This chain uses TRBV7-2 with TRBJ2-3; 12 positions match TRBD2. V gave up 3 bases and J gave up 0 bases; unmatched junction bases: 7. The CDR3 is 18 residues long. CDR1 SGHTA and CDR2 FQGNSA come from the germline V gene. In DNA, the CDR3 is TGTGCCAGCAGCTTGGCGAGAACTAGCGGGGGGAGCACAGATACGCAGTATTTT. Its translation: CASSLARTSGGSTDTQYF.

This clonotype was counted a few times. The chain has TRBV12-3 or TRBV12-4 and TRBJ2-5, with D perhaps TRBD1 or TRBD2 (5 bases each). There are 15 residues in the CDR3. V gave up 0 bases and J gave up 4 bases, with 12 bases separating them. CDR3 sequence: CASSLAPTGGETQYF. The CDR3, as DNA: TGTGCCAGCAGTTTAGCTCCAACAGGAGGAGAGACCCAGTACTTC.